This T cell receptor (beta chain) was sequenced during a study of cytomegalovirus exposure and HLA in healthy donors. Donors showed nominal health when sampled, although they likely had unrecorded immune exposures. Primers: 60 Vbeta forward and 13 Jbeta reverse. The assay was immunoSEQ multiplex PCR, and TCRdb's table has in-frame clones only and misses some. The sample shows about 81,000 clones, 77% of them seen only once. Deletions cut 5 bases from V and 4 bases from J, with 18 bases between. CDR1 LNHDA and CDR2 SQIVND come from the germline V gene (reference sequence). The CDR3 extends over 15 amino acids.

This chain connects TRBV19 to TRBJ2-7; D is possibly TRBD2 (6 bases). This receptor was identified in a man aged 50 to 59 in good health and CMV-seropositive. Sequenced material: PBMCs. The DNA of the CDR3 is TGTGCCAGTAGTGCGGGGCCCCGGGACCAATACGAGCAGTACTTC. Protein product: CASSAGPRDQYEQYF.